This TCR beta chain was captured in a study of T cells expressing NK-cell markers (dated by TCRdb to 2019 to 2021). A note on the overall study: In sorted CD3+CD56+NKG2C+, CD3+CD56+NKG2C- and CD3+CD56-NKG2C+ T-cell subsets from several donors, TCR beta-chain repertoires were profiled. Among the eight sequenced donors, only one was HCMV-seronegative, while the other seven were HCMV-seropositive. All eight donors whose samples were sequenced were randomly selected healthy volunteers, three of them men and five women. Illumina HiSeq 2000/2500, MiSeq or NextSeq was used to sequence libraries as 2 x 150 bp reads. General study outcomes and caveats: Those dominant clonotypes were again the most abundant among CD3+CD56-NKG2C+ cells in four donors, at roughly 28.3-60.1%. In several donors, the dominant CD3+CD56+NKG2C+ clonotypes were among the top 10 CD8+ clonotypes and accounted for about 1.0-7.5% of CD8+ T cells. It remained unclear whether the expanded NKG2C-expressing T cell clones were specific for HCMV antigens.

The CDR1 and CDR2 encoded by the germline V gene are LGHNA and YNFKEQ. The CDR3 goes from the cysteine to the phenylalanine over 22 residues. The DNA is unrecorded. Worth noting for this clonotype: Its antigen remains unidentified.

To determine HCMV serostatus, a commercial ELISA kit was used to detect HCMV-specific IgG in serum. Peripheral blood mononuclear cells were isolated from blood by Ficoll density gradient centrifugation. For sequencing, an Illumina HiSeq 2000 was employed. The TCR beta cDNA libraries were made using 5'RACE template switching, a step that added both a universal primer site and unique molecular identifiers. Priming for cDNA synthesis came from the TCR beta constant segment, and two successive PCR amplification steps followed. The original pipeline was this. MIGEC was used to demultiplex reads and group the reads by UMI, and MiTCR was used to assemble and quantify clonotypes. To exclude erroneous sequences, only TCR cDNA sequences supported by at least two reads were retained. The tcR package was used for downstream repertoire analysis, and clonotypes were matched between fractions using CDR3 nucleotide sequence together with V segment. VDJmatch was used to annotate antigen specificity against VDJdb, with one amino acid substitution allowed in CDR3. Reprocessed by TCRdb, the reads give a single entry per CDR3 protein sequence, without DNA. TCRdb, not the authors, supplied the V and J calls. The table for this sample records 160,000 or so distinct CDR3 sequences. The top ten clones comprise approximately 17% of the sample.

Sequencing input: blood T cells: a sorted CD56 or NKG2C T cell subset, CD4+ or CD8+ T cells, or bulk PBMC T cells (not recorded which). The chain employs TRBV4-2 and TRBJ2-2; TCRdb calls TRBD1, which cannot be checked without DNA. The TCR comes from a woman aged 18 to 75 in good health. The CDR3 region reads CASSPPLLMKGGARLNTGELFF.